These 23 T cell receptor beta chains were sequenced from one sample in a study of untreated major depressive disorder. Study outcomes and limitations: CD4+ T cells from depressed patients used TRBV05-01 (Vbeta 5.1) more often than controls.

Produced via immunoSEQ multiplex PCR; TCRdb's table is partial and in-frame only. Here the sample spans around 23,000 clones, approximately 90% being singletons. Antigen specificity for these receptors is unknown. The sample taken for sequencing was CD4+ T cells from PBMCs. Receptor source: a woman aged 25 to 39 with major depressive disorder.

The J gene is TRBJ1-2, the V gene TRBV6-1; the D gene is possibly TRBD1 (5 bases). The germline gives CDR1 MNHNS, CDR2 SASEGT. This CDR3 region has 13 residues. Deletions cut 7 bases from V and 8 bases from J, with 17 bases between. As DNA, the CDR3 is TGTGCCAGCAAATGGGGACTGCAGAAAGGCTACACCTTC. Its translation: CASKWGLQKGYTF.

The chain employs TRBV6-6 and TRBJ2-7; D is possibly TRBD1 (6 bases). Trimming shortened V by 6 bases and J by 4 bases, and 19 bases separated the two germline ends. Germline lookup yields CDR1 MNHNY and CDR2 SVGAGI (reference sequence). This CDR3 has 15 amino acids. CDR3 DNA sequence: TGTGCCAGCAGGACACAGGGTCAGAAGATATACGAGCAGTACTTC. This encodes CASRTQGQKIYEQYF.

This clone has a single count. The chain couples TRBV5-1 to TRBJ2-5; 12 bases are shared with TRBD2. The V segment lost 8 bases and the J segment 0 bases; nucleotides outside the gene matches: 2. The length of the CDR3 is 14 residues. Germline CDR1 is SGHRS and CDR2 is YFSETQ. CDR3 coding DNA: TGCGCCAGTACTAGCGGGGGGTACCAAGAGACCCAGTACTTC. This translates into CASTSGGYQETQYF. The full variable domain, its missing parts supplied by reference TRBV5-1 and TRBJ2-5, is KAGVTQTPRYLIKTRGQQVTLSCSPISGHRSVSWYQQTPGQGLQFLFEYFSETQRNKGNFPGRFSGRQFSNSRSEMNVSTLELGDSALYLCASTSGGYQETQYFGPGTRLLVL.

The V and J genes are TRBV7-9 and TRBJ1-2, with unresolved D. V lost 1 base and J 10 bases, leaving 10 bases between the germline ends. The germline CDR1 and CDR2 sequences are SEHNR and FQNEAQ (reference sequence). CDR3 length: 12 residues. This CDR3 reads CASSLERRDYTF. The CDR3 DNA follows: TGTGCCAGCAGCTTAGAAAGGAGGGACTACACCTTC.

The V call is TRBV4-3, the J call TRBJ1-3; possible D gene TRBD1, 6 bases. CDR3 length equals 14 residues. The germline V gene encodes CDR1 LGHNA and CDR2 YSLEER. The V end lost 0 bases, the J end lost 7 bases, and 10 bases lay between the germline ends. DNA for the CDR3: TGCGCCAGCAGCCAAGACCACACAGGGAACACCATATATTTT. It is translated as CASSQDHTGNTIYF.

The chain uses TRBV4-2 and TRBJ1-2, with D possibly being TRBD1 (6 bases). CDR1 and CDR2 (germline): LGHNA, YNFKEQ. The ends were cut back, 4 bases at V and 4 bases at J, with 16 bases in the middle. The CDR3 length is 15 residues. The CDR3 DNA reads TGTGCCAGCAGCCTCTCCGGGGACATGCCCTATGGCTACACCTTC. It encodes CASSLSGDMPYGYTF.

The chain has TRBV4-3 and TRBJ2-3, with 10 bases fitting TRBD2. The CDR3 length is 16 residues. Trimming removed 4 bases from V and 11 bases from J; junction bases left unmatched: 15. Germline lookup yields CDR1 LGHNA and CDR2 YSLEER. CDR3 amino acids: CASSPPQAGGPLRQYF. DNA for the CDR3: TGCGCCAGCAGCCCACCACAAGCGGGAGGGCCCCTTAGGCAGTATTTT.

The rearrangement links TRBV10-3 to TRBJ1-2, with TRBD1 identical over 10 bases. The germline V gene encodes CDR1 ENHRY and CDR2 SYGVKD. The trim removed 7 bases at V and 9 bases at J, leaving 8 bases unmatched. The CDR3 is 13 residues long. Written as DNA, the CDR3 is TGTGCCATCAAAGGGACAGGGGAGGATCGCTACACCTTC. This sequence encodes CAIKGTGEDRYTF.

The gene calls are TRBV11-2 and TRBJ1-5; a possible D gene is TRBD1 (5 bases). Germline V gene sequence: CDR1 SGHAT, CDR2 FQNNGV. This CDR3 has 13 amino acids. V lost 5 bases to trimming and J lost 4 bases, with 9 bases between them. The CDR3 sequence: CASSPDRNQPQHF. Written as DNA, the CDR3 is TGTGCCAGCAGCCCAGACAGAAATCAGCCCCAGCATTTT.

This clone has a single count. CDR3 loop: CASSPYTGTYGYTF. As DNA, the CDR3 is TGTGCCAGCAGTCCATATACAGGGACCTATGGCTACACCTTC. This chain joins TRBV6-6 and TRBJ1-2; possibly TRBD1 for D (6 bases). V shed 5 bases and J shed 4 bases, with 14 bases lying between them. Germline V CDR1 and CDR2: MNHNY, SVGAGI (reference sequence). This CDR3 has 14 residues.

The rearrangement uses TRBV21-1 and TRBJ2-7. TRBV21-1 is deemed a pseudogene. The CDR3 has 12 residues. This CDR3 is CATPNDSYEQYF. CDR3 coding DNA: TGTGCCACCCCCAACGATTCCTACGAGCAGTACTTC.

The V call is TRBV5-1, the J call TRBJ2-3; D may be TRBD1 (6 bases). Germline V gives CDR1 SGHRS, CDR2 YFSETQ. The CDR3 consists of 16 residues. With 4 bases removed from V and 1 base from J, the gap between germline ends came to 16 bases. The CDR3 loop reads CASSPTGSRGTDTQYF. CDR3 sequence (DNA): TGCGCCAGCAGCCCTACAGGGTCTCGCGGCACAGATACGCAGTATTTT.

This clone was picked up a small number of times. This chain joins TRBV27 and TRBJ2-7; D not resolved. This CDR3 has 12 amino acids. CDR1 is MNHEY, CDR2 SMNVEV, per germline (reference sequence). V shed 6 bases and J shed 7 bases, with 13 bases lying between them. The CDR3 sequence: CASRTWGGEQYF. The CDR3 DNA follows: TGTGCCAGCAGGACGTGGGGTGGGGAGCAGTACTTC.

The chain couples TRBV4-3 to TRBJ1-5; D unclear. The CDR3 is 15 residues long. Germline values: CDR1 LGHNA, CDR2 YSLEER. V lost 4 bases and J 4 bases, leaving 14 bases between the germline ends. The CDR3 coding sequence is TGCGCCAGCAGCCTCGGGTCAGGATCAAATCAGCCCCAGCATTTT. Translating it yields CASSLGSGSNQPQHF.

The chain has TRBV4-1 and TRBJ1-2; D not certain. The CDR3 loop spans 11 amino acids. The ends were cut back, 1 base at V and 8 bases at J, with 5 bases in the middle. Germline-derived CDR1 and CDR2 are MGHRA and YSYEKL. The CDR3 nucleotides read TGCGCCAGCAGCCAAGGGAGGGGCTACACCTTC. It specifies CASSQGRGYTF.

The chain is built from TRBV4-3 and TRBJ2-3; no reliable D call. The length of the CDR3 is 13 residues. Germline assignment: CDR1 LGHNA and CDR2 YSLEER. The germline V and J ends were trimmed by 4 bases and 3 bases, with 8 bases remaining between them. CDR3 sequence: CASSPRATDTQYF. The CDR3 DNA follows: TGCGCCAGCAGCCCCCGGGCAACAGATACGCAGTATTTT.

The genes are TRBV7-2 and TRBJ1-3, with D hard to call. Trimming took off 1 base at V and 0 bases at J, with 7 bases between the two ends. The CDR3 covers 15 residues. Germline V gene data show CDR1 as SGHTA and CDR2 as FQGNSA. The chain's CDR3 is CASSLEGSSGNTIYF. In DNA form, the CDR3 reads TGTGCCAGCAGCTTAGAAGGGAGCTCTGGAAACACCATATATTTT.

This chain uses TRBV5-4 with TRBJ1-4, with 7 bases that match TRBD1. CDR1 SGHNT and CDR2 YYREEE come from the germline V gene (reference sequence). This CDR3 region has 14 residues. With V trimmed by 2 bases and J by 6 bases, 4 bases remained unmatched. This chain's CDR3 is CASSLQGLDEKLFF. CDR3 coding DNA: TGTGCCAGCAGCTTACAGGGGTTGGATGAAAAACTGTTTTTT.

V and J are TRBV5-1 and TRBJ2-7, with 11 positions matching TRBD2. J was trimmed by 1 base and V by 3 bases; bases with no gene match: 15. The CDR3 is 19 amino acids. CDR1 SGHRS and CDR2 YFSETQ come from the germline V gene. The CDR3 bases are TGCGCCAGCAGCTCTCGAAGGACTAGCGGGCACGGCCGATCCTACGAGCAGTACTTC. It codes for CASSSRRTSGHGRSYEQYF.

The chain employs TRBV4-3 and TRBJ1-3; D might be TRBD1 (5 bases). V was pared by 0 bases and J by 4 bases, with 13 bases between. The CDR3 spans 16 residues. Per the germline V gene, CDR1 is LGHNA and CDR2 is YSLEER. The CDR3 DNA is TGCGCCAGCAGCCAAGATATCGGGGGTTGGGGAAACACCATATATTTT. Amino acid sequence: CASSQDIGGWGNTIYF.

V is TRBV9 and J is TRBJ2-7; 13 positions agree with TRBD2. V shed 4 bases, J shed 1 base, and the junction held 11 bases outside the gene matches. The CDR3 loop spans 18 amino acids. CDR1 SGDLS and CDR2 YYNGEE come from the germline V gene. CDR3 nucleotides: TGTGCCAGCAGCCGGACTAGCGGGGGTTCGCCGATGTCCTACGAGCAGTACTTC. Amino acid sequence: CASSRTSGGSPMSYEQYF.

The V gene is TRBV29-1, the J gene TRBJ1-1, with D possibly matching TRBD1 (6 bases). The CDR3 extends over 13 amino acids. CDR1 and CDR2 (germline): SQVTM, ANQGSEA. With 7 bases removed from V and 0 bases from J, the gap between germline ends came to 12 bases. CDR3 nucleotides: TGCAGCGCCGGAGGACAGCTGAACACTGAAGCTTTCTTT. This sequence encodes CSAGGQLNTEAFF.

The chain couples TRBV6-5 to TRBJ2-1, with 11 bases matching TRBD2. Germline-derived CDR1 and CDR2 are MNHEY and SVGAGI. This CDR3 has 14 amino acids. The V segment lost 10 bases and the J segment 4 bases; nucleotides outside the gene matches: 6. CDR3 residues: CATSGTSGYNEQFF. The CDR3 coding sequence is TGTGCCACTTCCGGGACTAGCGGTTACAATGAGCAGTTCTTC.